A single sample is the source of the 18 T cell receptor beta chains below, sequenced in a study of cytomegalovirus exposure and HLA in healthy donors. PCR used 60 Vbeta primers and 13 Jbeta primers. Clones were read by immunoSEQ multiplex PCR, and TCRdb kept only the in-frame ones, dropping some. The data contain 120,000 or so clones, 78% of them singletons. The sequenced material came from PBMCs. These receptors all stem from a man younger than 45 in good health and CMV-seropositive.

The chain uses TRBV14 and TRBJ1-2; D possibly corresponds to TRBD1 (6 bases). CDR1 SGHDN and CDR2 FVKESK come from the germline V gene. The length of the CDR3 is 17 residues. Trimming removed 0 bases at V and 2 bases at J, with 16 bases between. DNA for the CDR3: TGTGCCAGCAGCCAAGAAGTCGACAGGAATTCCAACTATGGCTACACCTTC. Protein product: CASSQEVDRNSNYGYTF.

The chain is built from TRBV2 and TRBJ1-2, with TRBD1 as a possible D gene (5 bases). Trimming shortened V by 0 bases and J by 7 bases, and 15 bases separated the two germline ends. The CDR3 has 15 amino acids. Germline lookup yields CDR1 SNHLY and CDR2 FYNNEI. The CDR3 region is CASSEAGAQVGGYTF. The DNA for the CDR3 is TGTGCCAGCAGTGAAGCAGGGGCCCAAGTGGGTGGCTACACCTTC.

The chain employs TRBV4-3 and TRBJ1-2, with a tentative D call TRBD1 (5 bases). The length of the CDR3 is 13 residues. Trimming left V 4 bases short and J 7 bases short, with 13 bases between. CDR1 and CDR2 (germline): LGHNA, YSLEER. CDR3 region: CASSRRGTLGYTF. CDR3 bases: TGCGCCAGCAGCCGGAGGGGAACACTTGGCTACACCTTC.

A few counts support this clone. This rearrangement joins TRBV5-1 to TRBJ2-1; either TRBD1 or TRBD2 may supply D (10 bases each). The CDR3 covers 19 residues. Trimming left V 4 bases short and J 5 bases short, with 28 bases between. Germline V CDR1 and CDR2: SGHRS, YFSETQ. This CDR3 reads CASSPRDRGSAGGNNEQFF. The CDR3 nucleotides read TGCGCCAGCAGCCCACGGGACAGGGGTTCAGCGGGAGGGAACAATGAGCAGTTCTTC.

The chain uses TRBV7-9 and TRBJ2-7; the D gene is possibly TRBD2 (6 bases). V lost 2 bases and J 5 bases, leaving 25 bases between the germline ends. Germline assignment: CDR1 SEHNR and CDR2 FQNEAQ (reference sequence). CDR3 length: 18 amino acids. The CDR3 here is CASSLWQGWTTEYHEQYF. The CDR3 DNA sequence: TGTGCCAGCAGCTTATGGCAAGGTTGGACTACGGAGTACCACGAGCAGTACTTC.

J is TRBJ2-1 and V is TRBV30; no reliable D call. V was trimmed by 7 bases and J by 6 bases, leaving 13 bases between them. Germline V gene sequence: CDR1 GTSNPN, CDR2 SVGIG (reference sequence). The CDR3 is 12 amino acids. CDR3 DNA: TGTGCCTTGACCCGGGTAGTCAATGAGCAGTTCTTC. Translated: CALTRVVNEQFF.

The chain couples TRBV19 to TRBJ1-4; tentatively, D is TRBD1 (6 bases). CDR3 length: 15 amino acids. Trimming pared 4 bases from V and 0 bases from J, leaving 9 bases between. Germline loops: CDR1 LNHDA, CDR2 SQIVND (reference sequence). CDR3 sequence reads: CASSTRTATNEKLFF. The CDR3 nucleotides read TGTGCCAGTAGTACTAGGACAGCAACTAATGAAAAACTGTTTTTT.

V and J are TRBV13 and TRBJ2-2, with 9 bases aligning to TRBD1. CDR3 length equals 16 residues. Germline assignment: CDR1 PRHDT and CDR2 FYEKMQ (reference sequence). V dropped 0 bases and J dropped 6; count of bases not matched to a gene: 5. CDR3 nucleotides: TGTGCCAGCAGCTTAGGAGGACAGGGGCTTTCCGGGGAGCTGTTTTTT. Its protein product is CASSLGGQGLSGELFF.

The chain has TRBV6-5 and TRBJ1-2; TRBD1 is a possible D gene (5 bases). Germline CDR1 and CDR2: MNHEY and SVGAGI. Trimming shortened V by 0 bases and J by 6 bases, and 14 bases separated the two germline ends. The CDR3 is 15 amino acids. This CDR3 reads CASSYSGREVDGYTF. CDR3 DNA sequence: TGTGCCAGCAGTTACTCGGGGCGGGAGGTTGATGGCTACACCTTC.

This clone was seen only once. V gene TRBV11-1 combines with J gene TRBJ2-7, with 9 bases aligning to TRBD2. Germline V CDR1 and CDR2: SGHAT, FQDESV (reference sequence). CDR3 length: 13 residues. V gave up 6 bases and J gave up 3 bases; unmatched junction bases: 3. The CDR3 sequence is CASRREGIYEQYF. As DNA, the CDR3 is TGTGCCAGCAGGCGGGAGGGCATCTACGAGCAGTACTTC.

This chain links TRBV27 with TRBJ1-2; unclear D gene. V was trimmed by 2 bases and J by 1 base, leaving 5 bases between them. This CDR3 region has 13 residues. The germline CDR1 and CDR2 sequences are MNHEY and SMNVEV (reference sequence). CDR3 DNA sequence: TGTGCCAGCAGTTTAGGCAGTAACTATGGCTACACCTTC. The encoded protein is CASSLGSNYGYTF.

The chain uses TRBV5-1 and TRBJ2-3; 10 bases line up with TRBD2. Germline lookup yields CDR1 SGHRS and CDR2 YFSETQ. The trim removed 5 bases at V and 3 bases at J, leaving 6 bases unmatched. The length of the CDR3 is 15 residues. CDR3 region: CASRSGLASTDTQYF. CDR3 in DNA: TGCGCCAGCAGGTCGGGACTAGCGTCGACAGATACGCAGTATTTT.

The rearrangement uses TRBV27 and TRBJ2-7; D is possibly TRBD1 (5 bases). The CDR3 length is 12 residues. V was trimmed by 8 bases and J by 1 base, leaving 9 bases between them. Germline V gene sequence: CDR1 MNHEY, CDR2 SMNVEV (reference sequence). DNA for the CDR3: TGTGCCAGCTTGGGGCAGTCCTACGAGCAGTACTTC. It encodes CASLGQSYEQYF.

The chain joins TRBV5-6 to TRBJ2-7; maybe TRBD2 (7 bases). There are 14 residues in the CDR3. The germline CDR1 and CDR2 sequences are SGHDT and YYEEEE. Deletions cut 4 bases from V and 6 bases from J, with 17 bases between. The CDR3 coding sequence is TGTGCCAGCAGCCGCCACAGGGAGGGGGTCGAGCAGTACTTC. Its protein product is CASSRHREGVEQYF.

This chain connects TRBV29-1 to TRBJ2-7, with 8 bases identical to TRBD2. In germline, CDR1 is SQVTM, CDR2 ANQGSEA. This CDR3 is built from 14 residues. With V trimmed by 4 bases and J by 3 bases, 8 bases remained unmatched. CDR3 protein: CSVVIAGHSYEQYF. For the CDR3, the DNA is TGCAGCGTTGTAATAGCGGGACATAGCTACGAGCAGTACTTC.

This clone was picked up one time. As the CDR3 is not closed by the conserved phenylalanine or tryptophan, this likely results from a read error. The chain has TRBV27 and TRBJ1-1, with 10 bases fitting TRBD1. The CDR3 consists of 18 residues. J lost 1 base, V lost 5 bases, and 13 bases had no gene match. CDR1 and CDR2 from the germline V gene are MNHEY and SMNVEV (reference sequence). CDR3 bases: TGTGCCAGCAGTGCCAGACAGGGGGCAACGATTCCGAACACTGAAGCTTTCCTT. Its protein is CASSARQGATIPNTEAFL.

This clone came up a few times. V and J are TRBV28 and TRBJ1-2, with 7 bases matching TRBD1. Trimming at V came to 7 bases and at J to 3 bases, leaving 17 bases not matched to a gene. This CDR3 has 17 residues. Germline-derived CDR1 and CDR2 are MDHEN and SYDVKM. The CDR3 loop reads CASTPLRVGQGDYGYTF. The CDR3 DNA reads TGTGCCAGCACCCCATTGCGGGTCGGGCAGGGGGACTATGGCTACACCTTC.

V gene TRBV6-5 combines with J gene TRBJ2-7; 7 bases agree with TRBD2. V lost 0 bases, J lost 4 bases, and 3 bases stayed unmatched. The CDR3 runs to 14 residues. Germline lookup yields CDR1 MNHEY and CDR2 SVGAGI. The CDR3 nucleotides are TGTGCCAGCAGTTACTCGACTAGCACTTACGAGCAGTACTTC. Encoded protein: CASSYSTSTYEQYF.